The 5 T cell receptor beta chains presented below share a single source sample, sequenced in a study of T cells after yellow fever vaccination. TCRdb reprocessed the 5' RACE reads via MiXCR and lists one record per CDR3 protein. This table has a few hundred thousand distinct CDR3 sequences, under 20% appearing once. This specimen consisted of PBMCs, obtained before the yellow fever booster vaccination. The receptors here all came from a man aged 18 to 30 who received the YFV17D yellow fever vaccine.

The rearrangement joins TRBV18 to TRBJ1-2; a possible D gene is TRBD1 (5 bases). The CDR3 contains 15 residues. CDR1 KGHSH and CDR2 LQKENI come from the germline V gene. V was shortened by 1 base and J by 7 bases, with 16 bases between the two germline ends. The CDR3, as DNA: TGTGCCAGCTCACCACTGTCGGGGGAGCACCGTGGCTACACCTTC. Protein: CASSPLSGEHRGYTF.

The genes are TRBV6-5 and TRBJ2-7; 9 bases map to TRBD2. The ends lost 7 bases at V and 6 bases at J; junction bases unmatched: 13. Germline V gives CDR1 MNHEY, CDR2 SVGAGI. The CDR3 totals 15 residues. This CDR3 reads CASIPLAGLASEQYF. The CDR3 DNA reads TGTGCCAGCATTCCCCTGGCGGGACTAGCTTCCGAGCAGTACTTC.

This clonotype occurred a few times. V and J are TRBV4-1 and TRBJ2-1; the D gene is possibly TRBD2 (5 bases). Germline CDR1 and CDR2: MGHRA and YSYEKL. V was trimmed by 4 bases and J by 0 bases, leaving 13 bases between them. The CDR3 is 16 amino acids. The CDR3 region is CASSPPGSSSYNEQFF. CDR3 DNA sequence: TGCGCCAGCAGCCCCCCGGGGTCGAGCTCCTACAATGAGCAGTTCTTC.

This clonotype was counted only a few times. A junction end diverges from the germline sequence, so it may reflect a read error. The V call is TRBV27, the J call TRBJ1-2, with 9 bases fitting TRBD1. The CDR3 runs 12 residues. CDR1 MNHEY and CDR2 SMNVEV come from the germline V gene (reference sequence). CDR3 loop: CASSLGTGYLFF. CDR3 in DNA: TGTGCCAGCAGTTTAGGGACAGGGTACCTCTTCTTC.

This clonotype was counted a few times. This chain links TRBV10-3 with TRBJ2-4; 7 nucleotides line up with TRBD1. Trimming at V came to 2 bases and at J to 0 bases, leaving 7 bases not matched to a gene. The V gene's germline CDR1 is ENHRY and CDR2 SYGVKD. The CDR3 is 17 residues long. As DNA, the CDR3 is TGTGCCATCAGTGAGAGGGACAGTCCTCTAGCCAAAAACATTCAGTACTTC. Protein product: CAISERDSPLAKNIQYF.